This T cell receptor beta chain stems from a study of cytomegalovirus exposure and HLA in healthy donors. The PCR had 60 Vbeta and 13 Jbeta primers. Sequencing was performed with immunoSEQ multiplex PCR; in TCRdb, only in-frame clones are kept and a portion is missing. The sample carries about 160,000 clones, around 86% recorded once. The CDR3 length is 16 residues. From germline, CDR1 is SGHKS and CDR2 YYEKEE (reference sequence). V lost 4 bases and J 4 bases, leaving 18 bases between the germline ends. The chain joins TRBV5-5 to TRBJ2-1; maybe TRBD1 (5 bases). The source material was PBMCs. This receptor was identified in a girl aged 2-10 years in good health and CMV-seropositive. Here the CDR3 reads CASSPNLATEYNEQFF. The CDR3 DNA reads TGTGCCAGCAGCCCTAACCTGGCGACAGAGTACAATGAGCAGTTCTTC.